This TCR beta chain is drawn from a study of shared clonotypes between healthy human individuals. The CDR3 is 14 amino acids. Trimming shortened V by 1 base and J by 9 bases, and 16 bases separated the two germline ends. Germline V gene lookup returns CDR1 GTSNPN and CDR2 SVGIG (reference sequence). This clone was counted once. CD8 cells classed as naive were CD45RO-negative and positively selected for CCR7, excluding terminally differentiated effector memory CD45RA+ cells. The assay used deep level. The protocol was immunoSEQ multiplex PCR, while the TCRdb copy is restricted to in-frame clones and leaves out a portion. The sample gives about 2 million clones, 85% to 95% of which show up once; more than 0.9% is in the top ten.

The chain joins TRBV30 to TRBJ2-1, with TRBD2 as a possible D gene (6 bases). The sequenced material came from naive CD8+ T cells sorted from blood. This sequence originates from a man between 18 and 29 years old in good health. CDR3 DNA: TGTGCCTGGAGTGAGGCGGGAAGGGGTGGTGAGCAGTTCTTC. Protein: CAWSEAGRGGEQFF.